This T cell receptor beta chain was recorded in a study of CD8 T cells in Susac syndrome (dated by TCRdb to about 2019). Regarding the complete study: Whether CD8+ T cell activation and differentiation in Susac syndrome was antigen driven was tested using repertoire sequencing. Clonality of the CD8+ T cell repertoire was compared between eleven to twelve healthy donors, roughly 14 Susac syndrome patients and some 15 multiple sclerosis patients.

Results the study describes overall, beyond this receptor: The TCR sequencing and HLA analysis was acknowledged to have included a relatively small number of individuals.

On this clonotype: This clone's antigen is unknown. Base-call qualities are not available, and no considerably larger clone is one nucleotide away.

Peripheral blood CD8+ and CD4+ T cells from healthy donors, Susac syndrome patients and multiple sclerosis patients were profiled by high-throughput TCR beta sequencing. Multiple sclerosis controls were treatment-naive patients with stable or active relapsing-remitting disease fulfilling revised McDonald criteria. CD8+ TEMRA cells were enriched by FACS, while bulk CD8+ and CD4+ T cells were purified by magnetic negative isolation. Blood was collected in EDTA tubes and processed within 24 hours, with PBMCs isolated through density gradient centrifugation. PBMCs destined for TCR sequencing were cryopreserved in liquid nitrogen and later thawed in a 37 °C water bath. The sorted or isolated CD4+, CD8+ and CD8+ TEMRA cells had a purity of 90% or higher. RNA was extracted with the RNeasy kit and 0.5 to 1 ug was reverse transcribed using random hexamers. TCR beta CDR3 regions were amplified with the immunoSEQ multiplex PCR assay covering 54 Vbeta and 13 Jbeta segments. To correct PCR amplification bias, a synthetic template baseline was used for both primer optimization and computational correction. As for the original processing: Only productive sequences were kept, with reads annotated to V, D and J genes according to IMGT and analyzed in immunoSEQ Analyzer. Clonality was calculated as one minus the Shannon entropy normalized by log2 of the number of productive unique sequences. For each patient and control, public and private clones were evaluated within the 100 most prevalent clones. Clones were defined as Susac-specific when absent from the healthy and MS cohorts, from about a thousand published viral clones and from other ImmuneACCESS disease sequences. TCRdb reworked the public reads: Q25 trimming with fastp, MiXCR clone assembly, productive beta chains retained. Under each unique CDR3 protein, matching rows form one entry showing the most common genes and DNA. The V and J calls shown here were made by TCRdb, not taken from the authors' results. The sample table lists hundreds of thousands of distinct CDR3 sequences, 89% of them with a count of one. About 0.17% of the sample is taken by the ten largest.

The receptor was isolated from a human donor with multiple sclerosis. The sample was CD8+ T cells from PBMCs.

The DNA reads TGTGCCAGCAGCTTAGTTGAAGCCCTAGGAATTGGGACAGATACGCAGTATTTT. Its product reads: CASSLVEALGIGTDTQYF. Rearrangement joined TRBV7-2 to TRBJ2-3; the D gene remains uncertain. In the germline V gene, CDR1 corresponds to SGHTA and CDR2 to FQGNSA. V sheds 1 base and J sheds 3 bases, leaving 20 bases between their ends. From the cysteine through the phenylalanine, the CDR3 covers 18 amino acids. The entry retains the CDR3 DNA only, 54 bases that are in frame from base 1.